This T cell receptor (beta chain) emerged from a study of long-term antiretroviral therapy in people with HIV. Whole-study findings and limits: Controls exceeded HIV repertoires in CDR3 length range.

Assay version v3.0 of immunoSEQ was used, and it was run at survey level. Repertoires were generated with immunoSEQ multiplex PCR, while TCRdb's copy carries only in-frame clones and drops some. The sample includes about 30,000 clones, approximately 85% seen only once; the top ten take 7.5% to 10%. About this clone itself: The antigen is not known.

Germline CDR1 reads MNHNS; CDR2 reads SASEGT. V was pared by 7 bases and J by 1 base, with 7 bases between. This CDR3 is 12 amino acids long. Sequences were derived from unsorted PBMCs, sampled 3 years after starting antiretroviral therapy. This rearrangement joins TRBV6-1 to TRBJ1-1; D is ambiguous. The TCR comes from a man aged 40-49 years with HIV. In DNA, the CDR3 is TGTGCCAGCAAGGCCCAGAACACTGAAGCTTTCTTT. Residues: CASKAQNTEAFF.